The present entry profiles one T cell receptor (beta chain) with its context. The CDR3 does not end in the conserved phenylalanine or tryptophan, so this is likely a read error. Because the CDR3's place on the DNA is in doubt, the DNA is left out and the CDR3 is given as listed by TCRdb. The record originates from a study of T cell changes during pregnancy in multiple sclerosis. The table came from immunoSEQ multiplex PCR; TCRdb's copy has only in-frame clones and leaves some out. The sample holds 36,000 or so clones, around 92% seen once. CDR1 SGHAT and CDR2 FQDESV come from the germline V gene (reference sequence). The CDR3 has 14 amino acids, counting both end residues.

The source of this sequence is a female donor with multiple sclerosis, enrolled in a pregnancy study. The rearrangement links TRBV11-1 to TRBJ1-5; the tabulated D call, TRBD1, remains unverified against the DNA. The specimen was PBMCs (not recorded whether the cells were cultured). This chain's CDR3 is CASSLPVGTRPRCY.